Listed below are T cell receptor beta chains from one sample, sequenced in a study of control samples from healthy donors and cancer patients. Clones were sequenced by immunoSEQ multiplex PCR, and TCRdb holds only the in-frame ones, with some missing. The sample records about 270,000 clones, more than 65% being singletons. Material: PBMCs. These TCRs come from a woman aged 55-70 years with lung cancer. CDR3s include the opening cysteine and the closing phenylalanine or tryptophan. A D gene is named only where the DNA matches it firmly. Expanded clones get a size class; other rows say once, few or many, or leave the size out.

j_call	d_call	v_call	clone_size	cdr3_aa	cdr3_nt
TRBJ2-3	-	TRBV4-1	-	CASSQEVADRTDTQYF	TGCGCCAGCAGCCAAGAAGTGGCAGACCGCACAGATACGCAGTATTTT
TRBJ2-3	TRBD2	TRBV30	-	CAWSTGLAASTDTQYF	TGTGCCTGGAGTACGGGACTAGCGGCATCCACAGATACGCAGTATTTT
TRBJ2-5	TRBD2	TRBV3-1/TRBV3-2	-	CASSLGLAATSETQYF	TGTGCCAGCAGCCTCGGACTAGCGGCAACGTCGGAGACCCAGTACTTC
TRBJ2-3	-	TRBV5-1	-	CASSLERARQYF	TGCGCCAGCAGCTTGGAGCGGGCTCGGCAGTATTTT
TRBJ1-1	TRBD1	TRBV5-5	-	CASSPWTGGITEAFF	TGTGCCAGCAGCCCATGGACAGGGGGCATCACTGAAGCTTTCTTT
TRBJ2-7	-	TRBV11-2	once	CASSLARTSSYEQYF	TGTGCCAGCAGCTTGGCCCGGACTTCCTCCTACGAGCAGTACTTC
TRBJ1-2	TRBD1	TRBV5-1	-	CASSLGQGFYGYTF	TGCGCCAGCAGCTTGGGACAGGGGTTCTATGGCTACACCTTC
TRBJ2-1	TRBD2	TRBV28	-	CASSLAGGRSEQFF	TGTGCCAGCAGTCTAGCGGGAGGTAGGAGTGAGCAGTTCTTC
TRBJ2-3	TRBD2	TRBV19	-	CASSTTRTSGGKNTQYF	TGTGCCAGTAGTACTACAAGGACTAGCGGGGGCAAAAATACGCAGTATTTT
TRBJ2-4	-	TRBV21-1	-	CASSKRGRGHCSKNIQYF	TGTGCCAGCAGCAAACGAGGCAGGGGACACTGTTCCAAAAACATTCAGTACTTC
TRBJ2-3	TRBD2	TRBV19	-	CASRKGLGVDTQYF	TGTGCCAGTAGGAAGGGACTAGGGGTAGATACGCAGTATTTT
TRBJ2-1	-	TRBV11-3	-	CASSLGYTASSYNEQFF	TGTGCCAGCAGCTTAGGGTACACGGCAAGCTCCTACAATGAGCAGTTCTTC
TRBJ1-4	TRBD1	TRBV4-1	-	CASGRQGRDEKLFF	TGCGCCAGCGGGAGACAGGGTAGGGATGAAAAACTGTTTTTT
TRBJ2-1	-	TRBV15	-	CATSREPGTSGDEQFF	TGTGCCACCAGCAGAGAACCCGGGACAAGTGGGGATGAGCAGTTCTTC
TRBJ1-2	-	TRBV18	-	CASSPSQGIKGYTF	TGTGCCAGCTCACCTTCACAGGGTATTAAGGGCTACACCTTC
TRBJ2-3	-	TRBV19	-	CASMGSGVNTDTQYF	TGTGCCAGTATGGGTAGCGGAGTTAACACAGATACGCAGTATTTT
TRBJ2-3	-	TRBV4-1	-	CASSQGKGGERSDTQYF	TGCGCCAGCAGCCAAGGCAAGGGCGGGGAAAGGAGTGATACGCAGTATTTT
TRBJ1-1	-	TRBV7-9	-	CASSSRDTEAFF	TGTGCCAGCAGCTCACGGGACACTGAAGCTTTCTTT
TRBJ2-1	-	TRBV10-1	-	CASSQGPRPRKQFF	TGCGCCAGCAGCCAAGGTCCCCGGCCAAGGAAGCAGTTCTTC
TRBJ2-7	-	TRBV5-1	-	CASSFFQGGGEQYF	TGCGCCAGCAGCTTTTTTCAGGGGGGGGGCGAGCAGTACTTC
TRBJ1-1	-	TRBV3-1/TRBV3-2	-	CASSQDRAFF	TGTGCCAGCAGCCAAGATCGGGCTTTCTTT
TRBJ2-1	-	TRBV18	few	CASSPGYNEQFF	TGTGCCAGCTCACCAGGTTACAATGAGCAGTTCTTC
TRBJ2-2	-	TRBV3-1/TRBV3-2	few	CASGWGRNTGELFF	TGTGCCAGCGGGTGGGGGCGGAACACCGGGGAGCTGTTTTTT
TRBJ1-3	TRBD1	TRBV7-9	-	CASSPPGQGAGNTIYF	TGTGCCAGCAGCCCGCCGGGACAGGGGGCTGGAAACACCATATATTTT
TRBJ2-1	-	TRBV5-8	-	CASSLWSATLPGNEQFF	TGTGCCAGCAGCTTGTGGTCAGCAACTCTCCCGGGCAATGAGCAGTTCTTC
TRBJ1-5	-	TRBV19	-	CASSIAERGNQPQHF	TGTGCCAGTAGTATAGCAGAGAGAGGCAATCAGCCCCAGCATTTT
TRBJ1-4	-	TRBV18	once	CASSPVAGSGANEKLFF	TGTGCCAGCTCACCAGTGGCTGGGTCGGGTGCTAATGAAAAACTGTTTTTT
TRBJ1-6	TRBD1	TRBV7-8	-	CASSPGTDNSPLHF	TGTGCCAGCAGCCCCGGGACAGACAATTCACCCCTCCACTTT
TRBJ1-1	-	TRBV6-6	-	CASSYNLENTEAFF	TGTGCCAGCAGTTATAATCTGGAGAACACTGAAGCTTTCTTT
TRBJ2-3	TRBD1	TRBV6-6	-	CASSWGQGRTDTQYF	TGTGCCAGCAGTTGGGGACAGGGCCGCACAGATACGCAGTATTTT
TRBJ2-3	-	TRBV28	-	CASNIPGTDTQYF	TGTGCCAGCAATATACCTGGGACAGATACGCAGTATTTT
TRBJ1-3	-	TRBV24-1	-	CATSDETGNTIYF	TGTGCCACCAGTGATGAGACGGGGAACACCATATATTTT
TRBJ1-2	-	TRBV6-6	-	CASTRGHPNYNYGYTF	TGTGCCAGCACCCGGGGCCACCCGAATTATAACTATGGCTACACCTTC
TRBJ1-1	-	TRBV5-1	-	CASSLQGSNTEAFF	TGCGCCAGCAGCTTGCAAGGATCTAACACTGAAGCTTTCTTT
TRBJ2-5	-	TRBV11-2	-	CASSLGTNQETQYF	TGTGCCAGCAGCTTAGGCACCAACCAAGAGACCCAGTACTTC
TRBJ2-1	TRBD2	TRBV3-1/TRBV3-2	-	CASSQSGTSGSNEQFF	TGTGCCAGCAGCCAATCCGGGACTAGCGGGAGTAATGAGCAGTTCTTC
TRBJ2-7	-	TRBV6-1	-	CASSERGDYEQYF	TGTGCCAGCAGTGAAAGAGGAGACTACGAGCAGTACTTC
TRBJ2-1	TRBD2	TRBV2	-	CASRPGLAGVHEQFF	TGTGCCAGCAGGCCGGGACTAGCGGGAGTGCATGAGCAGTTCTTC
TRBJ1-2	-	TRBV27	-	CASSLEAPWNSANYGYTF	TGTGCCAGCAGTTTGGAGGCCCCTTGGAACAGCGCCAACTATGGCTACACCTTC
TRBJ1-1	TRBD1	TRBV9	-	CASSVAGQGGTEAFF	TGTGCCAGCAGCGTAGCGGGTCAGGGGGGCACTGAAGCTTTCTTT
TRBJ1-1	-	TRBV29-1	-	CSVGGGAGMNTEAFF	TGCAGCGTCGGAGGGGGGGCAGGGATGAACACTGAAGCTTTCTTT
TRBJ2-7	-	TRBV7-3	-	CASSLNGGVAYEQYF	TGTGCCAGCAGCTTAAACGGCGGGGTGGCCTACGAGCAGTACTTC
TRBJ1-2	-	TRBV2	-	CASSEAPRAGYGYTF	TGTGCCAGCAGTGAAGCGCCCAGGGCGGGTTATGGCTACACCTTC
TRBJ2-7	-	TRBV7-2	once	CASSLGGRFAYEQYF	TGTGCCAGCAGCTTAGGGGGACGTTTCGCCTACGAGCAGTACTTC
TRBJ1-6	-	TRBV9	-	CASSGRRRENSPLHF	TGTGCCAGCAGCGGACGGCGCAGAGAAAATTCACCCCTCCACTTT
TRBJ1-1	-	TRBV5-1	-	CASSYRVGSGGNTEAFF	TGCGCCAGCAGCTACAGGGTAGGAAGTGGGGGAAACACTGAAGCTTTCTTT
TRBJ2-2	-	TRBV3-1/TRBV3-2	-	CASSQRGGGELFF	TGTGCCAGCAGCCAGAGGGGGGGCGGGGAGCTGTTTTTT
TRBJ1-2	-	TRBV3-1/TRBV3-2	once	CASSPPGPNYGYTF	TGTGCCAGCAGCCCCCCGGGGCCCAACTATGGCTACACCTTC
TRBJ1-1	TRBD1	TRBV5-1	-	CASRRQGVGTEAFF	TGCGCCAGCCGACGACAGGGAGTGGGCACTGAAGCTTTCTTT
TRBJ2-3	-	TRBV28	-	CASSPYSDPADTQYF	TGTGCCAGCAGTCCGTACTCTGACCCAGCAGATACGCAGTATTTT
TRBJ2-5	TRBD1	TRBV27	once	CASSFEGGWGSQETQYF	TGTGCCAGCAGTTTTGAAGGGGGCTGGGGGTCCCAAGAGACCCAGTACTTC